These 2 T cell receptor beta chains share one sample of origin, sequenced in a study of CD8+CD57+ T cells in acquired aplastic anemia. TCR beta VDJ and CDR3 profiles were obtained from a genomic DNA template. MiXCR was run by TCRdb on the reads, yielding one entry per CDR3 protein. The repertoire has under 250,000 distinct CDR3 sequences, 47% of them found once; the top ten carry over 7.5%. Individuals selected for sequencing had exhibited CD8+CD57+ cell expansion on flow cytometry. The sample was sorted CD4+, CD8+, or CD8+CD57+ T cells (not recorded which) from PBMCs. These receptors were collected from a human donor with aplastic anemia.

The rearrangement links TRBV11-3 to TRBJ1-6; 7 nucleotides match TRBD1. Germline-derived CDR1 and CDR2 are SGHNT and YENEEA. J gave up 10 bases and V 5 bases, and 8 bases lay outside the gene matches. There are 14 residues in the CDR3. The CDR3 coding sequence is TGTGCCAGCAGCCGACAGGGCGTTTGGTCACCCCTCCACTTT. It translates to CASSRQGVWSPLHF.

The CDR3 protein is CASTLTGLGRANEKLFF. CDR3 bases: TGTGCCAGCACCTTGACCGGCTTAGGGCGGGCTAATGAAAAACTGTTTTTT. The V gene is TRBV11-2, the J gene TRBJ1-4; no definite D call. CDR1 SGHAT and CDR2 FQNNGV come from the germline V gene. The CDR3 loop spans 17 amino acids. V shed 7 bases and J shed 3 bases, with 21 bases lying between them. The whole variable domain, filled in from reference TRBV11-2 and TRBJ1-4, reads EAGVAQSPRYKIIEKRQSVAFWCNPISGHATLYWYQQILGQGPKLLIQFQNNGVVDDSQLPKDRFSAERLKGVDSTLKIQPAKLEDSAVYLCASTLTGLGRANEKLFFGSGTQLSVL.